This TCR beta chain was sequenced in a study of blood T cell repertoires in COVID-19. Original processing notes: For nucleated cells, counts were estimated from reference gene primer amplification. Clones were sequenced by immunoSEQ multiplex PCR, and TCRdb holds only the in-frame ones, with some missing. Clone size and the V and J calls come from that table; the DNA yielded D and trimming. The sample gives about 350,000 clones, over 75% of which show up once; approximately 5% is in the top ten. Enrolled through a virtual design, the participants were between 18 and 89 years of age and came from under 30 US areas. Cohort 3 donors counted as recovered after two negative PCRs, clearance, or resolved symptoms. The V gene lost 4 bases and the J gene lost 4 bases, with 11 bases spanning the gap. Germline CDR1 SNHLY, CDR2 FYNNEI. This CDR3 region has 14 residues.

V gene TRBV2 combines with J gene TRBJ1-5; TRBD1 is a possible D gene (5 bases). Sequences were obtained from PBMCs or T cells enriched from blood (not recorded which). This clonotype was obtained from a woman aged 30 to 39 who had recovered from COVID-19. CDR3 nucleotides: TGTGCCAGCAGTGTCCGACGGGGGAATCAGCCCCAGCATTTT. Its protein is CASSVRRGNQPQHF.